Shown below are 13 T cell receptor beta chains from a single sample sequenced in a study of regulatory T cells in long-lasting Graves disease. To make TCR beta libraries, researchers used iRepertoire HTBI primers and Arm-PCR of CDR3 regions. TCRdb re-called the multiplex PCR reads through MiXCR, storing one row per CDR3 protein. The sample gives roughly 450,000 distinct CDR3 sequences, about 25% of which show up once; about 27% is in the top ten. Noted time point: persistent/refractory GD, antithyroid drugs over 5 years with positive TRAb. Isolated PBMC RNA provided the starting material for the TCR library. Sequences were derived from peripheral blood mononuclear cells (PBMCs), sampled when the disease was refractory, from a patient treated with antithyroid drugs. Every receptor here comes from a female donor with Graves disease.

The chain has TRBV7-9 and TRBJ1-2; 12 nucleotides agree with TRBD1. Trimming at V came to 7 bases and at J to 7 bases, leaving 16 bases not matched to a gene. This CDR3 contains 17 residues. CDR1 SEHNR and CDR2 FQNEAQ come from the germline V gene (reference sequence). CDR3 in amino acids: CASTTWNPGTGGRGYTF. Here the CDR3 DNA reads TGTGCCAGCACGACCTGGAACCCCGGGACAGGGGGCCGTGGCTACACCTTC.

The chain joins TRBV7-8 to TRBJ2-3; 12 positions agree with TRBD2. CDR3 length: 15 amino acids. CDR1 is SGHVS and CDR2 is FQNEAQ in the germline V gene. The junction had 6 bases not matched to a gene; V was cut back by 5 bases and J by 6 bases. In DNA, the CDR3 is TGTGCCAGCAGCCCGCGGACTAGCGGGATGGATACGCAGTATTTT. It encodes CASSPRTSGMDTQYF.

At least ten counts were recorded for this clonotype. CDR3 bases: TGTGCTAGTGGTTTGGTACTGTGGGTTCAGCCCCAGCATTTT. Translation gives CASGLVLWVQPQHF. This chain links TRBV12-5 with TRBJ1-5; no firm D call. The germline V and J ends were trimmed by 0 bases and 6 bases, with 9 bases remaining between them. Germline V lookup: CDR1 LGHNT, CDR2 FRNRAP. The CDR3 extends over 14 amino acids.

The rearrangement links TRBV6-2 or TRBV6-3 to TRBJ2-1; TRBD2 matches 11 bases. This CDR3 contains 16 residues. Trimming cost V 4 bases and J 6 bases; bases outside gene matches: 8. CDR1 is MNHEY, CDR2 SVGEGT, per germline. CDR3 protein: CASSWSGTSGRNEQFF. CDR3 nucleotides: TGTGCCAGCAGTTGGTCCGGGACTAGCGGACGCAATGAGCAGTTCTTC.

The count of this clonotype is one. V and J are TRBV3-1 and TRBJ1-4; no reliable D call. The V and J ends lost 4 bases and 8 bases respectively, with 17 bases between them. This CDR3 has 15 amino acids. Germline CDR1 LGHDT, CDR2 YNNKEL (reference sequence). This CDR3 reads CASSRATTGLEKLFF. The CDR3, as DNA: TGTGCCAGCAGCCGAGCGACGACGGGGTTGGAAAAACTGTTTTTT.

This clonotype was counted at least ten times. The gene calls are TRBV6-2 or TRBV6-3 and TRBJ2-7, with TRBD2 identical over 8 bases. V lost 4 bases, J lost 1 base, and 6 bases stayed unmatched. CDR1 is MNHEY and CDR2 is SVGEGT in the germline V gene. The length of the CDR3 is 15 residues. Here the CDR3 DNA reads TGTGCCAGCAGTTTCCTCAGCGGGGGTTCCTACGAGCAGTACTTC. Protein: CASSFLSGGSYEQYF.

This clonotype was seen a single time. The V and J genes are TRBV7-8 and TRBJ2-2, with D uncertain. The CDR3 contains 14 residues. The V and J ends lost 5 bases and 5 bases respectively, with 12 bases between them. Germline CDR1 is SGHVS and CDR2 is FQNEAQ. CDR3 region: CASSPKRGTGELFF. In DNA form, the CDR3 reads TGTGCCAGCAGCCCTAAACGCGGAACCGGGGAGCTGTTTTTT.

This clonotype was seen many times. The V gene is TRBV20-1, the J gene TRBJ2-7, with 7 bases matching TRBD2. The junction had 3 bases not matched to a gene; V was cut back by 3 bases and J by 4 bases. Germline V CDR1 and CDR2: DFQATT, SNEGSKA (reference sequence). This CDR3 region has 12 residues. In DNA, the CDR3 is TGCAGTGCTAGCTCTAGCGGATACGAGCAGTACTTC. Translated: CSASSSGYEQYF.

The rearrangement uses TRBV7-9 and TRBJ2-5; 7 positions agree with TRBD2. The germline V gene encodes CDR1 SEHNR and CDR2 FQNEAQ (reference sequence). V gave up 1 base and J gave up 4 bases; unmatched junction bases: 21. The CDR3 has 20 residues. The chain's CDR3 is CASSLVRLREDLFMRETQYF. The CDR3 DNA sequence: TGTGCCAGCAGCTTAGTCCGTCTCCGGGAGGACCTCTTTATGAGAGAGACCCAGTACTTC.

This rearrangement joins TRBV20-1 to TRBJ2-2, with 9 positions matching TRBD1. From germline, CDR1 is DFQATT and CDR2 SNEGSKA (reference sequence). With 5 bases clipped from V and 4 bases from J, the junction kept 8 bases outside the gene matches. This CDR3 contains 15 residues. The CDR3 coding sequence is TGCAGTGCTGACCGGGACAGGGTTCCCACCGGGGAGCTGTTTTTT. Protein sequence: CSADRDRVPTGELFF.

This clonotype showed up many times. The V and J genes are TRBV2 and TRBJ2-5; TRBD2 might be the D (6 bases). V was pared by 6 bases and J by 5 bases, with 19 bases between. This CDR3 spans 15 amino acids. Germline-derived CDR1 and CDR2 are SNHLY and FYNNEI. CDR3 DNA: TGTGCCAGCAGATTTGGCGGGGCTAGTGAGGAGACCCAGTACTTC. Protein product: CASRFGGASEETQYF.

The rearrangement uses TRBV9 and TRBJ2-7; 7 nucleotides agree with TRBD2. Trimming removed 0 bases from V and 2 bases from J; junction bases left unmatched: 8. The germline V gene encodes CDR1 SGDLS and CDR2 YYNGEE. This CDR3 has 16 amino acids. The CDR3, as DNA: TGTGCCAGCAGCGTAGGGTTTAGCGGGCCGCCCTACGAGCAGTACTTC. Amino acids: CASSVGFSGPPYEQYF. Variable domain in full (rest from reference TRBV9 and TRBJ2-7): DSGVTQTPKHLITATGQRVTLRCSPRSGDLSVYWYQQSLDQGLQFLIQYYNGEERAKGNILERFSAQQFPDLHSELNLSSLELGDSALYFCASSVGFSGPPYEQYFGPGTRLTVT.

This clonotype was seen repeatedly, ten times or more. The genes are TRBV2 and TRBJ1-4, with 7 bases aligning to TRBD1. The CDR3 spans 14 residues. V trimming: 5 bases; J trimming: 8 bases; junction bases outside the gene matches: 8. Germline V CDR1 and CDR2: SNHLY, FYNNEI. CDR3 residues: CASSFRGGNEKLFF. CDR3 sequence (DNA): TGTGCCAGCAGTTTTAGAGGGGGCAACGAAAAACTGTTTTTT. The full variable domain, its missing parts supplied by reference TRBV2 and TRBJ1-4, is EPEVTQTPSHQVTQMGQEVILRCVPISNHLYFYWYRQILGQKVEFLVSFYNNEISEKSEIFDDQFSVERPDGSNFTLKIRSTKLEDSAMYFCASSFRGGNEKLFFGSGTQLSVL.